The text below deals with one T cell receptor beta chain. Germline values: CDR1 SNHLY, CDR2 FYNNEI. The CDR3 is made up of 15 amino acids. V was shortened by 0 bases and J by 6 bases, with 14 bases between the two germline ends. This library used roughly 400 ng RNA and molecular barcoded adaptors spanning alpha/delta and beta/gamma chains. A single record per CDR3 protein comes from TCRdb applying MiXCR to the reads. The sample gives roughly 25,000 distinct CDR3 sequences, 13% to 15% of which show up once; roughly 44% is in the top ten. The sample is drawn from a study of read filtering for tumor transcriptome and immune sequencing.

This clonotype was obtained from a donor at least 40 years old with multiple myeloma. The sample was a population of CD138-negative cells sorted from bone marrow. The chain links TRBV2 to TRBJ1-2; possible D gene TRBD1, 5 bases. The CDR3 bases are TGTGCCAGCAGTGAAGCGGGAATCGCAGGGAATGGCTACACCTTC. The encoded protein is CASSEAGIAGNGYTF.